A selection of T cell receptor beta chains follows, all from one sample in a study of brain T cells in children with intractable seizures. Assay used: immunoSEQ multiplex PCR; TCRdb lists only in-frame clones, some missing. Altogether 1,500 to 2,500 clones are present, around four fifths being singletons, with the ten largest covering under 30%. The input for sequencing was resected brain tissue, taken at surgery. All receptors come from a girl aged 2 to 9 with tuberous sclerosis and intractable seizures. CDR3s include the opening cysteine and the closing phenylalanine or tryptophan. The D gene is left open where the match is weak. Size is stated for part of the rows, as once, few or many counts, or as a class when the clone is expanded.

V: TRBV5-4; D: .; size: .; J: TRBJ2-5; CDR3: CASADPPGETQYF; DNA: TGTGCCTCTGCCGACCCCCCAGGGGAGACCCAGTACTTC
V: TRBV13; D: .; size: .; J: TRBJ1-2; CDR3: CASSLGRTGRTNYGYTF; DNA: TGTGCCAGCAGCTTAGGGCGAACGGGACGGACTAACTATGGCTACACCTTC
V: TRBV29-1; D: TRBD1; size: .; J: TRBJ1-4; CDR3: CSEQTGVREKLFF; DNA: TGCAGCGAACAGACAGGGGTGCGTGAAAAACTGTTTTTT
V: TRBV4-1; D: TRBD2; size: .; J: TRBJ2-5; CDR3: CASSQVTGPLAGGETQYF; DNA: TGCGCCAGCAGCCAAGTTACCGGGCCACTAGCGGGGGGCGAGACCCAGTACTTC
V: TRBV5-8; D: TRBD1; size: .; J: TRBJ2-5; CDR3: CASTYSTGGETQYF; DNA: TGTGCCAGCACCTATTCTACAGGGGGAGAGACCCAGTACTTC
V: TRBV4-3; D: .; size: .; J: TRBJ1-1; CDR3: CASSPYINTEAFF; DNA: TGCGCCAGCAGCCCCTACATTAACACTGAAGCTTTCTTT
V: TRBV4-2; D: .; size: once; J: TRBJ1-1; CDR3: CASSQTYGANTEAFF; DNA: TGTGCCAGCAGCCAAACGTACGGCGCCAACACTGAAGCTTTCTTT
V: TRBV11-2; D: TRBD1; size: .; J: TRBJ1-5; CDR3: CASSQGQGPHQPQHF; DNA: TGTGCCAGCAGCCAAGGACAGGGACCGCATCAGCCCCAGCATTTT
V: TRBV24-1; D: TRBD2; size: .; J: TRBJ2-1; CDR3: CATSKAGDNEQFF; DNA: TGTGCCACCAGCAAAGCGGGGGACAATGAGCAGTTCTTC
V: TRBV6-1; D: .; size: once; J: TRBJ2-1; CDR3: CASSEVGGYNEQFF; DNA: TGTGCCAGCAGTGAAGTCGGGGGATACAATGAGCAGTTCTTC
V: TRBV29-1; D: TRBD1; size: .; J: TRBJ2-2; CDR3: CSVPGQGDTGELFF; DNA: TGCAGCGTTCCAGGACAGGGGGACACCGGGGAGCTGTTTTTT
V: TRBV3-1/TRBV3-2; D: TRBD1; size: .; J: TRBJ1-1; CDR3: CASSTRQGFNTEAFF; DNA: TGTGCCAGCAGTACACGACAGGGATTCAACACTGAAGCTTTCTTT
V: TRBV6-5; D: TRBD1; size: .; J: TRBJ1-2; CDR3: CASSYLEQGSDYGYTF; DNA: TGTGCCAGCAGTTACCTAGAACAGGGGTCGGACTATGGCTACACCTTC
V: TRBV4-3; D: .; size: .; J: TRBJ1-1; CDR3: CASSQVRVGENTEAFF; DNA: TGCGCCAGCAGCCAAGTCCGGGTGGGGGAGAACACTGAAGCTTTCTTT
V: TRBV24-1; D: .; size: once; J: TRBJ1-2; CDR3: CATSDSRQGNGYTF; DNA: TGTGCCACCAGTGATTCGCGCCAGGGGAACGGCTACACCTTC
V: TRBV7-9; D: TRBD1; size: .; J: TRBJ2-1; CDR3: CASSMGQGVNNEQFF; DNA: TGTGCCAGCAGCATGGGACAGGGTGTAAACAATGAGCAGTTCTTC
V: TRBV7-6; D: TRBD1; size: .; J: TRBJ2-7; CDR3: CASSQSQGAYEQYF; DNA: TGTGCCAGCAGCCAAAGTCAGGGGGCATACGAGCAGTACTTC
V: TRBV4-2; D: .; size: .; J: TRBJ1-2; CDR3: CASSQGRQLYGYTF; DNA: TGTGCCAGCAGCCAAGGTAGACAGCTATATGGCTACACCTTC
V: TRBV4-3; D: .; size: .; J: TRBJ1-4; CDR3: CASSQTANGGAEKLFF; DNA: TGCGCCAGCAGCCAAACGGCAAACGGGGGGGCTGAAAAACTGTTTTTT
V: TRBV6-1; D: TRBD1; size: few; J: TRBJ1-4; CDR3: CASSDDRGRGNEKLFF; DNA: TGTGCCAGCAGTGACGACAGGGGGCGAGGTAATGAAAAACTGTTTTTT
V: TRBV5-1; D: TRBD1; size: .; J: TRBJ1-6; CDR3: CASRKQGDSPLHF; DNA: TGCGCCAGCAGGAAACAGGGGGATTCACCCCTCCACTTT
V: TRBV6-4; D: .; size: once; J: TRBJ2-1; CDR3: CASSPGTSSYNEQFF; DNA: TGTGCCAGCAGCCCCGGGACCTCCTCCTACAATGAGCAGTTCTTC
V: TRBV6-4; D: .; size: .; J: TRBJ2-1; CDR3: CASSEDSGGLNEQFF; DNA: TGTGCCAGCAGTGAGGATAGCGGAGGGCTCAATGAGCAGTTCTTC
V: TRBV7-3; D: TRBD2; size: .; J: TRBJ2-5; CDR3: CASSLGASGEQYF; DNA: TGTGCCAGCAGCTTAGGTGCTAGCGGGGAACAGTACTTC
V: TRBV2; D: .; size: .; J: TRBJ2-1; CDR3: CASSERLGPPYNEQFF; DNA: TGTGCCAGCAGTGAAAGATTGGGGCCACCTTACAATGAGCAGTTCTTC
V: TRBV4-1; D: TRBD2; size: .; J: TRBJ2-7; CDR3: CASSQDKWASGGPSSYEQYF; DNA: TGCGCCAGCAGCCAAGATAAGTGGGCTAGCGGGGGCCCAAGCTCCTACGAGCAGTACTTC
V: TRBV19; D: .; size: .; J: TRBJ2-5; CDR3: CASGTGETQYF; DNA: TGTGCCAGCGGAACAGGGGAGACCCAGTACTTC
V: TRBV19; D: TRBD2; size: .; J: TRBJ2-7; CDR3: CASSIIAGEAYEQYF; DNA: TGTGCCAGTAGTATAATAGCGGGGGAAGCCTACGAGCAGTACTTC
V: TRBV6-5; D: TRBD1; size: .; J: TRBJ1-5; CDR3: CASSLRTGEGQPQHF; DNA: TGTGCCAGCAGTTTGAGGACAGGGGAGGGTCAGCCCCAGCATTTT
V: TRBV7-9; D: .; size: .; J: TRBJ1-1; CDR3: CASSRMHTEAFF; DNA: TGTGCCAGCAGCCGGATGCACACTGAAGCTTTCTTT
V: TRBV7-2; D: .; size: .; J: TRBJ2-1; CDR3: CASSLGDSRRNEQFF; DNA: TGTGCCAGCAGCTTAGGAGACTCCCGACGGAATGAGCAGTTCTTC
V: TRBV3-1/TRBV3-2; D: TRBD1; size: once; J: TRBJ1-6; CDR3: CASSQDSGGRSPLHF; DNA: TGTGCCAGCAGCCAAGATTCAGGGGGTCGGTCACCCCTCCACTTT
V: TRBV6-1; D: TRBD1; size: .; J: TRBJ2-3; CDR3: CASSEAAGQGVGDTQYF; DNA: TGTGCCAGCAGTGAAGCGGCGGGACAGGGGGTGGGAGATACGCAGTATTTT
V: TRBV2; D: TRBD1; size: .; J: TRBJ1-5; CDR3: CASRETGNSNQPQHF; DNA: TGTGCCAGCAGGGAGACAGGGAATAGCAATCAGCCCCAGCATTTT
V: TRBV6-5; D: .; size: .; J: TRBJ1-1; CDR3: CASAGGAEAFF; DNA: TGTGCCAGCGCTGGGGGGGCTGAAGCTTTCTTT
V: TRBV2; D: .; size: .; J: TRBJ1-6; CDR3: CASSSSWPGIRSPLHF; DNA: TGTGCCAGCAGTTCCAGTTGGCCGGGAATCCGTTCACCCCTCCACTTT
V: TRBV7-9; D: TRBD1; size: .; J: TRBJ1-1; CDR3: CASSPWDSTEAFF; DNA: TGTGCCAGCAGCCCCTGGGACAGCACTGAAGCTTTCTTT
V: TRBV27; D: .; size: .; J: TRBJ1-2; CDR3: CASRPGGNYGYTF; DNA: TGTGCCAGCAGGCCTGGGGGGAACTATGGCTACACCTTC
V: TRBV6-1; D: .; size: once; J: TRBJ2-5; CDR3: CASSEGSGGETQYF; DNA: TGTGCCAGCAGTGAAGGATCTGGGGGGGAGACCCAGTACTTC
V: TRBV6-6; D: .; size: .; J: TRBJ2-3; CDR3: CASSYLRNTDTQYF; DNA: TGTGCCAGCAGTTATTTAAGGAACACAGATACGCAGTATTTT
V: TRBV18; D: .; size: few; J: TRBJ2-7; CDR3: CASSPRDIQYEQYF; DNA: TGTGCCAGCTCACCTCGGGACATACAGTACGAGCAGTACTTC
V: TRBV19; D: .; size: .; J: TRBJ1-5; CDR3: CASRPRGNQPQHF; DNA: TGTGCCAGTAGGCCCAGAGGCAATCAGCCCCAGCATTTT
V: TRBV4-2; D: .; size: .; J: TRBJ1-3; CDR3: CASSQDWKSVSGNTIYF; DNA: TGTGCCAGCAGCCAAGACTGGAAATCAGTCTCTGGAAACACCATATATTTT
V: TRBV11-3; D: .; size: .; J: TRBJ2-2; CDR3: CASSLVTGELFF; DNA: TGTGCCAGCAGCTTAGTAACCGGGGAGCTGTTTTTT
V: TRBV7-9; D: TRBD2; size: .; J: TRBJ2-3; CDR3: CASSPRTSSADTQYF; DNA: TGTGCCAGCAGCCCCAGGACTAGCTCGGCGGATACGCAGTATTTT
V: TRBV7-9; D: .; size: .; J: TRBJ1-1; CDR3: CASSPVDTTEAFF; DNA: TGTGCCAGCAGCCCGGTGGATACCACTGAAGCTTTCTTT
V: TRBV11-1; D: .; size: few; J: TRBJ2-3; CDR3: CASSLGVKASTDTQYF; DNA: TGTGCCAGCAGCTTAGGAGTAAAGGCAAGCACAGATACGCAGTATTTT
V: TRBV5-1; D: TRBD1; size: .; J: TRBJ1-2; CDR3: CASSLGTGRHGYTF; DNA: TGCGCCAGCAGCTTAGGGACAGGGCGACATGGCTACACCTTC
V: TRBV4-1; D: .; size: .; J: TRBJ2-7; CDR3: CASSQPGVIEQYF; DNA: TGCGCCAGCAGCCAGCCAGGTGTGATCGAGCAGTACTTC
V: TRBV3-1/TRBV3-2; D: .; size: .; J: TRBJ1-2; CDR3: CASSQEGWTDGYTF; DNA: TGTGCCAGCAGCCAAGAGGGCTGGACAGATGGCTACACCTTC
V: TRBV4-2; D: .; size: .; J: TRBJ1-4; CDR3: CASSQGSRDTEKLFF; DNA: TGTGCCAGCAGCCAAGGTTCAAGGGATACTGAAAAACTGTTTTTT
V: TRBV4-1; D: .; size: .; J: TRBJ1-3; CDR3: CASSHDSGNTIYF; DNA: TGCGCCAGCAGCCATGACTCTGGAAACACCATATATTTT
V: TRBV9; D: TRBD2; size: .; J: TRBJ2-5; CDR3: CASSARTGGETQYF; DNA: TGTGCCAGCAGCGCTCGGACGGGGGGAGAGACCCAGTACTTC